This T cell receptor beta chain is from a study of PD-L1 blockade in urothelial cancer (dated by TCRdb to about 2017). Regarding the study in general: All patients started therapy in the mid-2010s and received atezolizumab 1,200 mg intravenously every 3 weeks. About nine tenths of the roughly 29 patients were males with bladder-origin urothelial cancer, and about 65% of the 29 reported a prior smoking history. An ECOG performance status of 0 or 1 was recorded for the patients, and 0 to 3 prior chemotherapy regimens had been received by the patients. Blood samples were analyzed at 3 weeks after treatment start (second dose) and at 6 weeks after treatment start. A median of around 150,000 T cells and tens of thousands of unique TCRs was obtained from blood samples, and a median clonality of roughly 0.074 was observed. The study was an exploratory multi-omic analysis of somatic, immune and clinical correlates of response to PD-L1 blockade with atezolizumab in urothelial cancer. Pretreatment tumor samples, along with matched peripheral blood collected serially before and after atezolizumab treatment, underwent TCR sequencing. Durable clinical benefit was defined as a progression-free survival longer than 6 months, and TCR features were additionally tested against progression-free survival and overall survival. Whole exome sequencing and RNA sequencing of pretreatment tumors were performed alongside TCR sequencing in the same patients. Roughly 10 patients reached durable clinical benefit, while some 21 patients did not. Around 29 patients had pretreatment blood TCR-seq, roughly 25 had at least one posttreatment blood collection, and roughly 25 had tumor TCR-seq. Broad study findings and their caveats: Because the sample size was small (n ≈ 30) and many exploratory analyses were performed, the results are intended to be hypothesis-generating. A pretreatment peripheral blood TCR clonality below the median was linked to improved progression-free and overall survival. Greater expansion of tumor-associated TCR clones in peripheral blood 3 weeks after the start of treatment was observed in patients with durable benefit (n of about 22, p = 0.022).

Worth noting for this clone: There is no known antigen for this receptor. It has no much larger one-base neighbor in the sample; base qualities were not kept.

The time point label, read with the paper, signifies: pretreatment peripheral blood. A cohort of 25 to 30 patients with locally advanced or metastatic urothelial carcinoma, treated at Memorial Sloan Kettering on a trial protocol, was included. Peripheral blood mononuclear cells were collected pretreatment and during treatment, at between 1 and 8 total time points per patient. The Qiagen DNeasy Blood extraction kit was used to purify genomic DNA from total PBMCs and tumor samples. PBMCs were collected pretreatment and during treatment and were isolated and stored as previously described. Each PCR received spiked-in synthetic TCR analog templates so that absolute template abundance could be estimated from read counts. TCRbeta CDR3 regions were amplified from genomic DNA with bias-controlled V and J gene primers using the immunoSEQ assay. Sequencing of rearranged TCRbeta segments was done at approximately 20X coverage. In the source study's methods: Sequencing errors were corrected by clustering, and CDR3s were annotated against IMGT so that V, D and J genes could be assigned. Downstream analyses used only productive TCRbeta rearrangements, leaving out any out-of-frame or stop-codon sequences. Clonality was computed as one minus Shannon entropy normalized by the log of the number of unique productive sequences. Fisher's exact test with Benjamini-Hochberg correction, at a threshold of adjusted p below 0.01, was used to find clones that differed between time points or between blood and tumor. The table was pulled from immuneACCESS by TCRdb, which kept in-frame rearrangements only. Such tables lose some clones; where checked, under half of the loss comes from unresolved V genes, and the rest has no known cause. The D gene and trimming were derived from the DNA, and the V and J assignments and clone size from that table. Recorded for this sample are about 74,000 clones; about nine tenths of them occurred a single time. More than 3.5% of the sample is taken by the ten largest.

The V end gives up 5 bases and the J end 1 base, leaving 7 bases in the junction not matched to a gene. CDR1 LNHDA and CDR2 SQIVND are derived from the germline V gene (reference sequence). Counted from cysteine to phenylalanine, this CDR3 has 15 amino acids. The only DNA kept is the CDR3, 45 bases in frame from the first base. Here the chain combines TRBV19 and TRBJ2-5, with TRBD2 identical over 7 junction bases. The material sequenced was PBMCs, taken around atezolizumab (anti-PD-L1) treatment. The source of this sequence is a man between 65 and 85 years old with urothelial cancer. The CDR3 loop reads CASSWGGVGQETQYF. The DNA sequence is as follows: TGTGCCAGTAGTTGGGGGGGAGTCGGCCAAGAGACCCAGTACTTC.